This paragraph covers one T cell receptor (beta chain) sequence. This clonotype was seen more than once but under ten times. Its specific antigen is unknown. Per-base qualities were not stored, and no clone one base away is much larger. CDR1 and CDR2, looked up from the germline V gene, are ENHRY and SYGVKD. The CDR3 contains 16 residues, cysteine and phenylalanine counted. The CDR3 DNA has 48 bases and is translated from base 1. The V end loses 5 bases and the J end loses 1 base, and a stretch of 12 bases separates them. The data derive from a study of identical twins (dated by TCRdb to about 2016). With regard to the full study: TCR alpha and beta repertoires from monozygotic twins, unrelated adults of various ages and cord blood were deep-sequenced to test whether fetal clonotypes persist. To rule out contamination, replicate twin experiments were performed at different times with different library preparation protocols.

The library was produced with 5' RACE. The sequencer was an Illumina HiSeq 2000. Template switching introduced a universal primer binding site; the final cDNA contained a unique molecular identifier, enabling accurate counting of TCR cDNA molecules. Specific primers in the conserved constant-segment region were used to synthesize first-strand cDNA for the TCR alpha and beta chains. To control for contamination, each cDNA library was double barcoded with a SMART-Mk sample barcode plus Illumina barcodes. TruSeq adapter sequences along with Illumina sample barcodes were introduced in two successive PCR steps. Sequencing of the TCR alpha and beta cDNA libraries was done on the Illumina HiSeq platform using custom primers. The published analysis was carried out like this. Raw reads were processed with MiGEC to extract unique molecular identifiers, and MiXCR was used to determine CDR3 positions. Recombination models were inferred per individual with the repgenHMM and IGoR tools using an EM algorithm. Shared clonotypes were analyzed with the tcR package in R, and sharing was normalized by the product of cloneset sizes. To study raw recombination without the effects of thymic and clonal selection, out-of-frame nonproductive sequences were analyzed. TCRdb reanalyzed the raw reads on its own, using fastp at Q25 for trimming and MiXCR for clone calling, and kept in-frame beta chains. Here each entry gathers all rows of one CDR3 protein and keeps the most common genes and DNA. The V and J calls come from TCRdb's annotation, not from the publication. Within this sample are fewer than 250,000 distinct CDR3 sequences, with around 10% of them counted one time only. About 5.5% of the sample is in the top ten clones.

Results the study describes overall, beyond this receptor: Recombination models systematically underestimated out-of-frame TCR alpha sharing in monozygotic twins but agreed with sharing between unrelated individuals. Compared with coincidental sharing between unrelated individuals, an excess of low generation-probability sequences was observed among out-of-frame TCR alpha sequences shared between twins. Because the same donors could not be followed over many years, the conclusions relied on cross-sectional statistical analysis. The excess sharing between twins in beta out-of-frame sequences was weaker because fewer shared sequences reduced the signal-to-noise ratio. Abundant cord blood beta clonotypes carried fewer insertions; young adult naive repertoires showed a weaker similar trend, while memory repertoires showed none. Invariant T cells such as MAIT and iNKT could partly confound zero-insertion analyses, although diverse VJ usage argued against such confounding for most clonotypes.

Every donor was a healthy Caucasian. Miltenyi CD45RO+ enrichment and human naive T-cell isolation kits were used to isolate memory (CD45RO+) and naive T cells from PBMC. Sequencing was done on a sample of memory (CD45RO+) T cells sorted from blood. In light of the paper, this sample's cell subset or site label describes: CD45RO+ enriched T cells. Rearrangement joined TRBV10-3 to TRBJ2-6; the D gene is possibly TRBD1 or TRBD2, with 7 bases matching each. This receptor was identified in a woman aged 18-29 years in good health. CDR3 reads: CAISRQGGSGANVLTF. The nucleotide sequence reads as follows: TGTGCCATCAGTAGACAGGGAGGGTCTGGGGCCAACGTCCTGACTTTC.